This T cell receptor (beta chain) was recorded in a study of T cell repertoires and HLA-DP antigens. Study background: One alloantigen had ten groove amino acid differences from self, the other one. DNA input averaged approximately 230 ng in sorted CD137+CD4+ and roughly 1,300 ng in pre-culture CD4+. Overall study results and limits: Against both alloantigens, CD137+ clonality was similar, approximately 0.39.

Of note for this clone: What it binds is not known.

The CDR3 sequence is 14 residues long. Between the trimmed V and J ends, which lost 3 bases and 6 bases, there was a span of 12 bases. Germline V lookup: CDR1 SGDLS, CDR2 YYNGEE. Measured with immunoSEQ multiplex PCR; TCRdb has only the in-frame clones, and not every one. This sample yields over 60,000 clones, of which around four fifths are seen a single time; roughly 1.5% belongs to the top ten. CD4+ T cells, purified by negative selection, averaged roughly 98% purity. The V gene is TRBV9, the J gene TRBJ2-2, with D unclear. The sequenced sample was CD4+ T cells from PBMCs. This TCR came from a man aged 55-75 years in good health and CMV-seronegative. DNA of the CDR3: TGTGCCAGCAGCGCTATGACGATGCCCGGGGAGCTGTTTTTT. This sequence encodes CASSAMTMPGELFF.